This T cell receptor (beta chain) was observed in a study of blood T cell repertoires in COVID-19. This clone was seen only once. Libraries were prepared by immunoSEQ multiplex PCR; TCRdb keeps only in-frame clonotypes and omits some of them. This sample carries 270,000 or so clones, roughly 86% of them seen once, and the ten largest clones take 2.6%. With 5 bases clipped from V and 1 base from J, the junction kept 5 bases outside the gene matches. CDR1 and CDR2 from the germline V gene are SGHNT and YYREEE (reference sequence). This CDR3 has 14 amino acids. J is TRBJ1-1 and V is TRBV5-4; TRBD1 aligns across 7 bases. The clonotype comes from a woman between 18 and 30 years old who had recovered from COVID-19. Sequenced sample: PBMCs or T cells enriched from blood (not recorded which). The CDR3 here is CASRMTGTNTEAFF. The CDR3 region has the DNA TGTGCCAGCAGGATGACAGGGACGAACACTGAAGCTTTCTTT.